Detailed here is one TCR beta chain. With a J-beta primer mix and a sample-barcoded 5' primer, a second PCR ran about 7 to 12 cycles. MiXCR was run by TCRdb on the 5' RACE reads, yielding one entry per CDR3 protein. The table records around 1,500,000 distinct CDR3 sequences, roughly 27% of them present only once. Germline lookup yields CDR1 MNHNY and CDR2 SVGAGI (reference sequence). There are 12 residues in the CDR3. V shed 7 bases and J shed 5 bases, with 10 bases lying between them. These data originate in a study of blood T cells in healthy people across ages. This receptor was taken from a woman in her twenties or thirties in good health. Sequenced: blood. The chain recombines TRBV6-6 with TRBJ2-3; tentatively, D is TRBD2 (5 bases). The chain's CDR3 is CASKIRGDTQYF. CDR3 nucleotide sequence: TGTGCCAGCAAGATCCGGGGAGATACGCAGTATTTT.